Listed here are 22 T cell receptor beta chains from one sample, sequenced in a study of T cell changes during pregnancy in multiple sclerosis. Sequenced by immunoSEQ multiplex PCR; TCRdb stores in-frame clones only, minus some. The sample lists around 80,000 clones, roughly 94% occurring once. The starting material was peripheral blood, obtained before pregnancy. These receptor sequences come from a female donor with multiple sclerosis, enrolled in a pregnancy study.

The CDR3 spells CASSRTQVHEQYF. CDR3 nucleotide sequence: TGCGCCAGCAGCAGAACGCAGGTTCACGAGCAGTACTTC. This chain connects TRBV5-1 to TRBJ2-7; D is unresolved. The CDR3 runs to 13 residues. Trimming removed 4 bases from V and 5 bases from J, with 13 bases in between. Per the germline V gene, CDR1 is SGHRS and CDR2 is YFSETQ.

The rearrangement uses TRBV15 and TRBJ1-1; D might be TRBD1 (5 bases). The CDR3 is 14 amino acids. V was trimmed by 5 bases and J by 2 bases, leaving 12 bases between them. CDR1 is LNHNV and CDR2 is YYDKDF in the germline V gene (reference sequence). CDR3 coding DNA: TGTGCCACCAGCCCCCAGGGCCTCAACACTGAAGCTTTCTTT. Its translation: CATSPQGLNTEAFF.

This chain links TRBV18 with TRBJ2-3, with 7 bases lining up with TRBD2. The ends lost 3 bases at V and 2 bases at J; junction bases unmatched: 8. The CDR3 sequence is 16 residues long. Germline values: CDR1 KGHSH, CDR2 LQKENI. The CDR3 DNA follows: TGTGCCAGCTCACCCCTTGCTAGCGGAATCACAGATACGCAGTATTTT. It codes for CASSPLASGITDTQYF. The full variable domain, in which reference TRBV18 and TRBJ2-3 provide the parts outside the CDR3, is NAGVMQNPRHLVRRRGQEARLRCSPMKGHSHVYWYRQLPEEGLKFMVYLQKENIIDESGMPKERFSAEFPKEGPSILRIQQVVRGDSAAYFCASSPLASGITDTQYFGPGTRLTVL.

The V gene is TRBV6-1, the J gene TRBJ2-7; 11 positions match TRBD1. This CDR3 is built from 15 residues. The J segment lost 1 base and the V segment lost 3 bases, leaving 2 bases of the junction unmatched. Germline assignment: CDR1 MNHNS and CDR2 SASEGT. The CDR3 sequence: CASSEGTGGSYEQYF. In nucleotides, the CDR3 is TGTGCCAGCAGTGAGGGGACAGGGGGATCCTACGAGCAGTACTTC.

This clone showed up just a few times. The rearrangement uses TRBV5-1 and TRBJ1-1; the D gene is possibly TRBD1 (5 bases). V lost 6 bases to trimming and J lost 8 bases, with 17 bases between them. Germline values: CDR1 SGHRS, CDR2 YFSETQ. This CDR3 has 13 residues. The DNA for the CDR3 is TGCGCCAGCAACATCGGGGCTCGGGGGGAAGCTTTCTTT. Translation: CASNIGARGEAFF.

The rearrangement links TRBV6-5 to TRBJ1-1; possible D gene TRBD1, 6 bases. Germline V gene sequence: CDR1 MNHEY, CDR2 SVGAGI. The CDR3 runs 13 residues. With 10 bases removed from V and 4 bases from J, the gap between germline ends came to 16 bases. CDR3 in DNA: TGTGCCACCGTAGAGGGGGTTGGCACTGAAGCTTTCTTT. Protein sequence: CATVEGVGTEAFF.

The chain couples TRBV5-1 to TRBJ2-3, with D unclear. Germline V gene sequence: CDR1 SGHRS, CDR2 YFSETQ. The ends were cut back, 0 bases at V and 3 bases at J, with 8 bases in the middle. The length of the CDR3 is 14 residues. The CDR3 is CASSLGAGTDTQYF. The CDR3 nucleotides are TGCGCCAGCAGCTTGGGGGCAGGTACAGATACGCAGTATTTT.

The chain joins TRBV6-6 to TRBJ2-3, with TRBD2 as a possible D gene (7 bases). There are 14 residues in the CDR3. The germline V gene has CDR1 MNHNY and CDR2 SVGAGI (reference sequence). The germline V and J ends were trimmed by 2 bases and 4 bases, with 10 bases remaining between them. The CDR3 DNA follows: TGTGCCAGCAGTTACGGGGGGGCCCCAGATACGCAGTATTTT. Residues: CASSYGGAPDTQYF.

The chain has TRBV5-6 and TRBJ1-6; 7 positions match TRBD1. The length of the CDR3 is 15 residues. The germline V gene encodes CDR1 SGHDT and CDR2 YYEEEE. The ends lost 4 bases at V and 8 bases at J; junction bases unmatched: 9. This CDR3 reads CASSHGQVSDSPLHF. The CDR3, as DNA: TGTGCCAGCAGCCACGGACAGGTTTCGGATTCACCCCTCCACTTT.

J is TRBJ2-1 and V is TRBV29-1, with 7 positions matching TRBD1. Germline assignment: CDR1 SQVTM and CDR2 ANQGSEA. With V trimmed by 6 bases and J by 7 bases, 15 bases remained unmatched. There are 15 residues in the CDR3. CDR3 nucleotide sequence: TGCAGCGTAGGAGCCGGGACAGTGCATCGGAATGAGCAGTTCTTC. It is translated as CSVGAGTVHRNEQFF.

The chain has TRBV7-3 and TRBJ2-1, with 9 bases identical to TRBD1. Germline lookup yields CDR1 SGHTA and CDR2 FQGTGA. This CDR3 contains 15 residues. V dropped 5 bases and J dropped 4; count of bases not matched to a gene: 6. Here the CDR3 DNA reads TGTGCCAGCAGCCGAGGACAGGGGAAGTACAATGAGCAGTTCTTC. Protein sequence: CASSRGQGKYNEQFF.

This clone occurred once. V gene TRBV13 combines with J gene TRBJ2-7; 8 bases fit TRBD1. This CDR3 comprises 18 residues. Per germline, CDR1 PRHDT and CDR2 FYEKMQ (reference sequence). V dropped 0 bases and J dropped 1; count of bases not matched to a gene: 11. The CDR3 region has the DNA TGTGCCAGCAGCTTAGGTGGACAGGGATTGATTAGGTCCTACGAGCAGTACTTC. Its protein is CASSLGGQGLIRSYEQYF.

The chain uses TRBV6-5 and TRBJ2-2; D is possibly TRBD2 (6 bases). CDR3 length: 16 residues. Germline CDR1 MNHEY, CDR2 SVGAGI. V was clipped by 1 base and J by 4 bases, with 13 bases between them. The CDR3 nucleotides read TGTGCCAGCAGTTACTACACGGGGGAAGGCACCGGGGAGCTGTTTTTT. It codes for CASSYYTGEGTGELFF.

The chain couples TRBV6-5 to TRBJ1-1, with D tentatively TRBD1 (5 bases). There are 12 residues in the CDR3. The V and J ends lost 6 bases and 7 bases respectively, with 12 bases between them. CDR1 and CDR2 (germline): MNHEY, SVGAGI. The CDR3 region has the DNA TGTGCCAGCAGCAACCAGGGATTTGAAGCTTTCTTT. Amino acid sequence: CASSNQGFEAFF.

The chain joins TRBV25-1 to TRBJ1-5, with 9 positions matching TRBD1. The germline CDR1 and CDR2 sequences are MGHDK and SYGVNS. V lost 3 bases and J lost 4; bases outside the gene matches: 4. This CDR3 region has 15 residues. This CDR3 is CASSDGQGKNQPQHF. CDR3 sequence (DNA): TGTGCCAGCAGTGATGGACAGGGGAAAAATCAGCCCCAGCATTTT.

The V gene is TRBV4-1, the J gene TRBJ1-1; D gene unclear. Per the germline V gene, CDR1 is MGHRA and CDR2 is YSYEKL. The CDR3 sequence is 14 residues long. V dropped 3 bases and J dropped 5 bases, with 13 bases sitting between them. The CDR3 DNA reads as TGCGCCAGCAGCCAGGAGGCCGTAGGAACTGAAGCTTTCTTT. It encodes CASSQEAVGTEAFF.

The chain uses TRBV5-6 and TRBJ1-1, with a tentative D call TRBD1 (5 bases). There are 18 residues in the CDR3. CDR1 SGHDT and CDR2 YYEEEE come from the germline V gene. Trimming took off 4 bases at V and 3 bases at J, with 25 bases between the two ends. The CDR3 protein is CASSPWGREDPLDTEAFF. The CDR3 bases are TGTGCCAGCAGCCCCTGGGGCAGGGAGGACCCTCTTGACACTGAAGCTTTCTTT.

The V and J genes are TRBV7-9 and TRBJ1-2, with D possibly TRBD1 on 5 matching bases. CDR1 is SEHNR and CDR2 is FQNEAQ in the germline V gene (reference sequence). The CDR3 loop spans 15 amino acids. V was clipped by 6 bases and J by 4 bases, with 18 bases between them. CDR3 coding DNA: TGTGCCAGCAGACCCGAGACTGGGGGGTCCTATGGCTACACCTTC. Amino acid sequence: CASRPETGGSYGYTF.

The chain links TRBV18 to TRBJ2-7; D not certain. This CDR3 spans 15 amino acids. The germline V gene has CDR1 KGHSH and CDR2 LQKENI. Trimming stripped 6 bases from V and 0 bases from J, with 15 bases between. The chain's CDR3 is CASSPNPTSSYEQYF. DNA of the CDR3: TGTGCCAGCTCGCCAAATCCTACGAGCTCCTACGAGCAGTACTTC. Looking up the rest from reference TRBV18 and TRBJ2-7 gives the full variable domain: NAGVMQNPRHLVRRRGQEARLRCSPMKGHSHVYWYRQLPEEGLKFMVYLQKENIIDESGMPKERFSAEFPKEGPSILRIQQVVRGDSAAYFCASSPNPTSSYEQYFGPGTRLTVT.

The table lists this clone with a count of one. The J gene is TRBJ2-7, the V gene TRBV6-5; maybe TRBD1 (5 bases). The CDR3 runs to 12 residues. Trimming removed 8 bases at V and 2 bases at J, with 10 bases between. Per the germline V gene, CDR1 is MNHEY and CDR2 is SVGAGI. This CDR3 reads CASADRTYEQYF. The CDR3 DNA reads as TGTGCCAGCGCCGACAGAACCTACGAGCAGTACTTC.

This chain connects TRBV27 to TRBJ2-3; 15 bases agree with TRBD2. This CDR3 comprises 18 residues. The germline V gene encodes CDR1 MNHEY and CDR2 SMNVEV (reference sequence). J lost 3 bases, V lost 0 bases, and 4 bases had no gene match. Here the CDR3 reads CASSLSSGLAGGTDTQYF. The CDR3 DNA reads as TGTGCCAGCAGTTTATCTTCGGGACTAGCGGGGGGAACAGATACGCAGTATTTT.

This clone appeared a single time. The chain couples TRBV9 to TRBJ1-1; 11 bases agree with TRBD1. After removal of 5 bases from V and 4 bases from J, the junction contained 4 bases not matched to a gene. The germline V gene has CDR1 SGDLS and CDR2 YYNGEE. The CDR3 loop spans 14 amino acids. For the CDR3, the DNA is TGTGCCAGCAGACGAGGACAGGGGGCCACTGAAGCTTTCTTT. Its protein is CASRRGQGATEAFF. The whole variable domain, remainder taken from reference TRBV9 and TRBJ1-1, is DSGVTQTPKHLITATGQRVTLRCSPRSGDLSVYWYQQSLDQGLQFLIQYYNGEERAKGNILERFSAQQFPDLHSELNLSSLELGDSALYFCASRRGQGATEAFFGQGTRLTVV.